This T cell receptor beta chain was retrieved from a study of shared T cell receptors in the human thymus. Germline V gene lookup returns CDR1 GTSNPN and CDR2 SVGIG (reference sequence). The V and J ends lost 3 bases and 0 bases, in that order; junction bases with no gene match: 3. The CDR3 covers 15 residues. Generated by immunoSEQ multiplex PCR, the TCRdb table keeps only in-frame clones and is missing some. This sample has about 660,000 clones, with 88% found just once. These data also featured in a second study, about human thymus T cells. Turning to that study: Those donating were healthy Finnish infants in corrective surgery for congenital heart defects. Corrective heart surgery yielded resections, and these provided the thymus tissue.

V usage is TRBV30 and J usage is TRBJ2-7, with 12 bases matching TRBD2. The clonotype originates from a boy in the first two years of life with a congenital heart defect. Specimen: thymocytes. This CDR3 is CAWSLTSGSSYEQYF. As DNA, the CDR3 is TGTGCCTGGAGCCTGACTAGCGGGAGCTCCTACGAGCAGTACTTC.